This T cell receptor beta chain was identified in a study of cytomegalovirus exposure and HLA in healthy donors. Using immunoSEQ multiplex PCR, the repertoire was profiled, and TCRdb retains in-frame clones only, with some absent. Of approximately 170,000 clones listed, over 80% are singletons. Notes on the study in general: Specific recognition of CMV antigens was confirmed in vitro for a few chains (all CMV-associated). Clusters of TCRs from the first cohort tended to co-occur in the 130 or so validation repertoires (as a later analysis found).

The CDR3 has 16 amino acids. With 4 bases removed from V and 0 bases from J, the gap between germline ends came to 13 bases. Germline V lookup: CDR1 MNHNS, CDR2 SASEGT. Details on this clone: Its antigen is not known.

The sequenced sample was PBMCs. V is TRBV6-1 and J is TRBJ1-5; possible D gene TRBD1, 5 bases. This clonotype was sampled from a man younger than 40 in good health and CMV-seropositive. The CDR3 loop is CASSGEGVYSNQPQHF. The CDR3 DNA is TGTGCCAGCAGTGGGGAAGGGGTGTATAGCAATCAGCCCCAGCATTTT.